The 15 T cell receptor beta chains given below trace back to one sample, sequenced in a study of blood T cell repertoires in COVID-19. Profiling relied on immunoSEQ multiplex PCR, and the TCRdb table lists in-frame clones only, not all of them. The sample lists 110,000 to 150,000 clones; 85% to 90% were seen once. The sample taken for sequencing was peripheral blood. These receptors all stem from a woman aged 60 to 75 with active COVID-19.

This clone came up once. The chain's CDR3 is CASRGLATDTQYF. Written as DNA, the CDR3 is TGTGCCAGCAGGGGACTAGCCACAGATACGCAGTATTTT. The chain employs TRBV28 and TRBJ2-3, with TRBD2 identical over 9 bases. Germline V gives CDR1 MDHEN, CDR2 SYDVKM. The length of the CDR3 is 13 residues. Unmatched junction bases numbered 0, after V lost 6 bases and J lost 2 bases.

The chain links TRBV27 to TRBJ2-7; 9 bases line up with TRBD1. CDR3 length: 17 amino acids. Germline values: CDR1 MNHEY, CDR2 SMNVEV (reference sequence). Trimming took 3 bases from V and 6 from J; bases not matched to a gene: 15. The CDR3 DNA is TGTGCCAGCAGTTTGTTTCCCCCTGACAGGGGGTGGTCCGAGCAGTACTTC. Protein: CASSLFPPDRGWSEQYF.

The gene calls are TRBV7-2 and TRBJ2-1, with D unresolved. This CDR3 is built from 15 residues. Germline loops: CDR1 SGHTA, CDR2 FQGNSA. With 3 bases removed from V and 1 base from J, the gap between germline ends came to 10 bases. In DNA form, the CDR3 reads TGTGCCAGCAGCTTGTCCAGGCCGTCCTACAATGAGCAGTTCTTC. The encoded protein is CASSLSRPSYNEQFF. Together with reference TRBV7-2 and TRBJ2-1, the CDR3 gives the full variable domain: GAGVSQSPSNKVTEKGKDVELRCDPISGHTALYWYRQSLGQGLEFLIYFQGNSAPDKSGLPSDRFSAERTGGSVSTLTIQRTQQEDSAVYLCASSLSRPSYNEQFFGPGTRLTVL.

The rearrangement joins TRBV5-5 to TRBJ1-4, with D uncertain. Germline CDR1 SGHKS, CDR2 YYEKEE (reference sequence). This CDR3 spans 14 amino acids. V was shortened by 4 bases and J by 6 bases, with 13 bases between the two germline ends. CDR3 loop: CASSPSRGDEKLFF. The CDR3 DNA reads TGTGCCAGCAGCCCTAGCCGGGGTGATGAAAAACTGTTTTTT.

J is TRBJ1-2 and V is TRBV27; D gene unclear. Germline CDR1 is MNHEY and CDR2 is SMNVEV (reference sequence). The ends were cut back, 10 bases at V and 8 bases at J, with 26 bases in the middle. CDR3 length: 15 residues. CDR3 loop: CATYPGSSLAGGYTF. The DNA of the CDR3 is TGTGCCACTTACCCCGGGTCCTCGCTGGCGGGGGGCTACACCTTC.

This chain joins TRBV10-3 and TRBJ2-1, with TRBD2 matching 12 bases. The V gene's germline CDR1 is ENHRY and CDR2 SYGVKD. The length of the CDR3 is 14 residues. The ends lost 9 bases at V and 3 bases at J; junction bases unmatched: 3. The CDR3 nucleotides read TGTGCCATACGGACTAGCGGGAACTACAATGAGCAGTTCTTC. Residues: CAIRTSGNYNEQFF.

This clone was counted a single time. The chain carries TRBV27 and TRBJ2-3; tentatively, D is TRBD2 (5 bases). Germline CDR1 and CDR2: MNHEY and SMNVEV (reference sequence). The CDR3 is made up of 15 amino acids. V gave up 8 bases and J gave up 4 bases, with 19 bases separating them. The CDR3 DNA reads TGTGCCAGCTCCTTTAGCGTTCATGGGGCAGATACGCAGTATTTT. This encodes CASSFSVHGADTQYF.

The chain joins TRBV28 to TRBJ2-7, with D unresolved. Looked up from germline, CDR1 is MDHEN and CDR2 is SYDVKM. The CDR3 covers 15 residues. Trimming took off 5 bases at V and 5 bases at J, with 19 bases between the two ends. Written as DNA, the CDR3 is TGTGCCAGCAGTCTCCTGAGTCAGACCGACAACGAGCAGTACTTC. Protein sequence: CASSLLSQTDNEQYF.

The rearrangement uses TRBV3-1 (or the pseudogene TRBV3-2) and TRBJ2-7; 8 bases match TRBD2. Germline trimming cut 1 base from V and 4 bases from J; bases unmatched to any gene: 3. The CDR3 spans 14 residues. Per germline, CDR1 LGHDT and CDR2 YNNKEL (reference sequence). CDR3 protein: CASSQVGGGYEQYF. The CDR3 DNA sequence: TGTGCCAGCAGCCAAGTCGGCGGGGGGTACGAGCAGTACTTC.

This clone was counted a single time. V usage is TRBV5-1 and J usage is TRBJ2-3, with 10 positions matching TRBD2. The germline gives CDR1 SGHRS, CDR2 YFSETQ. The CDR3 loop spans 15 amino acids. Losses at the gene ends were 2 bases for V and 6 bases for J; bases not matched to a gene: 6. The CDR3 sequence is CASSFASGRFDTQYF. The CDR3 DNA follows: TGCGCCAGCAGCTTCGCTAGCGGGAGATTCGATACGCAGTATTTT.

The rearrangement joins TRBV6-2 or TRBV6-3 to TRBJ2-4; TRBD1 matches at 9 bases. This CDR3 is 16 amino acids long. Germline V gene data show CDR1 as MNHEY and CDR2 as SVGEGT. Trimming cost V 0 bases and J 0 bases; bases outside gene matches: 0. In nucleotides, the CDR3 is TGTGCCAGCAGTTACTCGGACAGGGGAGCCAAAAACATTCAGTACTTC. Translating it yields CASSYSDRGAKNIQYF.

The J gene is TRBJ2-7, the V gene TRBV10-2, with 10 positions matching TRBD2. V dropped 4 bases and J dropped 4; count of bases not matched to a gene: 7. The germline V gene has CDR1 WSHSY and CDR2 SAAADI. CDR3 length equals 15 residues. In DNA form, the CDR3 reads TGCGCCAGCAGTGGTTCCGGGACTAGCGTGTACGAGCAGTACTTC. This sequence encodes CASSGSGTSVYEQYF.

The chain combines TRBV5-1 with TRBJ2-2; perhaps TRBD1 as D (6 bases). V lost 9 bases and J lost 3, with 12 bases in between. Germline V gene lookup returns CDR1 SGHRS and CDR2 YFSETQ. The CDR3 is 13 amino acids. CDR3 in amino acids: CATRDKDTGELFF. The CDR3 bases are TGCGCCACCAGGGACAAAGACACCGGGGAGCTGTTTTTT.

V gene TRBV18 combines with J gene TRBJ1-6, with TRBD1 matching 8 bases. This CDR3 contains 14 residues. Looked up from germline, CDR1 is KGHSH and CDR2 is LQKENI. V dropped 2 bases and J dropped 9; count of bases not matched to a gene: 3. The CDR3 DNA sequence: TGTGCCAGCTCACCAGAGACAGGGGCTTCACCCCTCCACTTT. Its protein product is CASSPETGASPLHF.

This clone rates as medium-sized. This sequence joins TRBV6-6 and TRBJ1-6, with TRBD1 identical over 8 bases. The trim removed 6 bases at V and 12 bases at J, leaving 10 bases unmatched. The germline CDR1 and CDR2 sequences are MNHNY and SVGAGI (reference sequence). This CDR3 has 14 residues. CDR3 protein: CASSPGQVKLPLHF. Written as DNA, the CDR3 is TGTGCCAGCAGCCCGGGACAGGTTAAGCTACCCCTCCACTTT.